Listed below are T cell receptor beta chains from one sample, sequenced in a study of OX40 agonist ivuxolimab in advanced cancers. Profiled with immunoSEQ multiplex PCR; TCRdb holds only in-frame clones, not every one. The sample lists about 46,000 clones; 80% to 90% were seen once. Specimen: CD4+ or CD8+ T cells sorted from blood, collected in a trial of the OX40 agonist ivuxolimab. These receptors were collected from an adult with an advanced solid tumor such as melanoma, head and neck, liver or kidney cancer. Both conserved end residues are part of each CDR3. Fields, in order: V gene, D gene, clone size, J gene, CDR3 DNA, CDR3 protein. D genes are given only for firm matches. Some rows have no size entry. The others give once, few or many, or a class for an expanded clone.

TRBV5-6	.	.	TRBJ2-1	TGTGCCAGCAGCTCGGACAGTTTCTATGAGCAGTTCTTC	CASSSDSFYEQFF
TRBV27	.	once	TRBJ2-7	TGTGCCAGCAGTTTAAATGGACCTTACGATTCCTCCTACGAGCAGTACTTC	CASSLNGPYDSSYEQYF
TRBV7-9	.	.	TRBJ1-2	TGTGCCAGCAGCTTAGGGCGCTATGGCTACACCTTC	CASSLGRYGYTF
TRBV4-3	TRBD1	.	TRBJ2-2	TGCGCCAGCAGCCAGGATTCGTTGACAGGGGGGTCCGGGGAGCTGTTTTTT	CASSQDSLTGGSGELFF
TRBV2	.	.	TRBJ2-3	TGTGCCAGCACCCCTTTCGGGCAGGGTGACACAGATACGCAGTATTTT	CASTPFGQGDTDTQYF
TRBV6-1	.	.	TRBJ2-1	TGTGCCAGCAGCAAATACAATGAGCAGTTCTTC	CASSKYNEQFF
TRBV5-1	TRBD1	.	TRBJ2-7	TGCGCCAGCAGCTTGGCCGCGAGGACAGGGGGCAACGAGCAGTACTTC	CASSLAARTGGNEQYF
TRBV7-2	TRBD2	.	TRBJ2-5	TGTGCCAGCAGCTTGAGCGGGGGGACCCAGTACTTC	CASSLSGGTQYF
TRBV20-1	.	.	TRBJ2-1	TGCAGTGCTAGAGAGGACGATGAGCAGTTCTTC	CSAREDDEQFF
TRBV7-7	TRBD2	.	TRBJ2-3	TGTGCTAGCAGCTTAGAGGCGGGAGGCACAGATACGCAGTATTTT	CASSLEAGGTDTQYF
TRBV28	.	.	TRBJ2-7	TGTGCCAGCACCTCCGAGGGGGATAGTGGCCTTTACGAGCAGTACTTC	CASTSEGDSGLYEQYF
TRBV7-9	.	.	TRBJ2-1	TGTGCCAGCAGCTTTCCCCTAAATAATGAGCAGTTCTTC	CASSFPLNNEQFF
TRBV4-1	.	.	TRBJ2-5	TGCGCCAGCAGCCGCCCGGACCGCCCGCAAGAGACCCAGTACTTC	CASSRPDRPQETQYF
TRBV7-9	.	once	TRBJ2-7	TGTGCCAGCAGCTTAGTGGGCTATAATTCTGAGCAGTACTTC	CASSLVGYNSEQYF
TRBV28	.	.	TRBJ2-1	TGTGCCAGCAGCCGGATTTCCGGGGGCCTCAACAATGAGCAGTTCTTC	CASSRISGGLNNEQFF
TRBV27	TRBD2	.	TRBJ2-7	TGTGCCAGCACAGGGACTAGCGGGAACTACGAGCAGTACTTC	CASTGTSGNYEQYF
TRBV9	.	.	TRBJ2-2	TGTGCCAGCAGCGCCCCTAGCATGGGGGAGCTGTTTTTT	CASSAPSMGELFF
TRBV7-2	TRBD1	.	TRBJ2-3	TGTGCCAGCAGCCCAGGGGGCGCGGATACGCAGTATTTT	CASSPGGADTQYF
TRBV6-5	.	.	TRBJ1-3	TGTGCCAGCAGTTACTCCCTTTCTGGAAACACCATATATTTT	CASSYSLSGNTIYF
TRBV10-2	TRBD2	.	TRBJ2-7	TGCGCCAGCAGTGGGGCTAGCGGGAGGGGAGCCTACGAGCAGTACTTC	CASSGASGRGAYEQYF
TRBV7-9	.	.	TRBJ2-1	TGTGCCAGCAGCCTGACATCCTATGAGCAGTTCTTC	CASSLTSYEQFF
TRBV2	TRBD2	.	TRBJ2-1	TGTGCCAGCAGTGAGGGACTAGCGGGAGGGCTGTACAATGAGCAGTTCTTC	CASSEGLAGGLYNEQFF
TRBV9	TRBD2	once	TRBJ2-1	TGTGCCAGCAGCATCCGCGGGGGGGCCCGAAACAATGAGCAGTTCTTC	CASSIRGGARNNEQFF
TRBV6-5	.	.	TRBJ2-2	TGTGCCAGCAGTTACCTTAGGGTTGGCACCGGGGAGCTGTTTTTT	CASSYLRVGTGELFF
TRBV19	TRBD1	.	TRBJ2-6	TGTGCCAGTAGTATAGGTGAGGACAGGGATTTAGGGGCCAACGTCCTGACTTTC	CASSIGEDRDLGANVLTF
TRBV14	TRBD1	.	TRBJ2-7	TGTGCCAGCAGCCAAAGAACCGGGACAGGGTTTTACGAGCAGTACTTC	CASSQRTGTGFYEQYF
TRBV6-5	.	few	TRBJ1-1	TGTGCCAGCAGCTGGACAGTGAACACTGAAGCTTTCTTT	CASSWTVNTEAFF
TRBV19	.	.	TRBJ2-6	TGTGCCGTCGCGCGTGACAGCTCACTACACTCTGGGGCCAACGTCCTGACTTTC	CAVARDSSLHSGANVLTF
TRBV5-6	.	.	TRBJ1-5	TGTGCCAGCAGCTTAGGTGAGGAAAAGCCCCAGCATTTT	CASSLGEEKPQHF
TRBV2	.	few	TRBJ1-1	TGTGCCACCAGCGTACGGGAGAACACTGAAGCTTTCTTT	CATSVRENTEAFF
TRBV7-6	.	.	TRBJ1-2	TGTGCCAGCAGCCCCGGAGGGGACAACTATGGCTACACCTTC	CASSPGGDNYGYTF
TRBV7-9	.	.	TRBJ2-7	TGTGCCAGCAGCTTAAGTGTCAGGGAGAACGAGCAGTACTTC	CASSLSVRENEQYF
TRBV6-6	.	.	TRBJ1-2	TGTGCCAGCAGCTACTTAGGACAGTCAAGTGGCTACACCTTC	CASSYLGQSSGYTF
TRBV6-5	.	.	TRBJ2-7	TGTGCCAGCAGTACCGTTGGGAGGCGTTTCGAGCAGTACTTC	CASSTVGRRFEQYF
TRBV19	.	.	TRBJ1-5	TGTGCCAGTAGTATTATCACACAGCTCAATCAGCCCCAGCATTTT	CASSIITQLNQPQHF
TRBV25-1	TRBD1	.	TRBJ1-3	TGTGCCAGCAGTATACAGGGGCTGGGAAACACCATATATTTT	CASSIQGLGNTIYF
TRBV19	TRBD1	.	TRBJ2-7	TGTGCCAGTAGCCCTGGATCGACAGGGGCCTACGAGCAGTACTTC	CASSPGSTGAYEQYF
TRBV14	.	.	TRBJ2-7	TGTGCCAGCAGCCACTCGGGCGTCTACGAGCAGTACTTC	CASSHSGVYEQYF
TRBV6-5	TRBD1	.	TRBJ1-5	TGTGCCAGCAGCCCAACAGGGGGCTATCAGCCCCAGCATTTT	CASSPTGGYQPQHF
TRBV5-4	TRBD2	.	TRBJ2-7	TGTGCCAGCAGCCAAGGGAGGGGTCCATCCTACGAGCAGTACTTC	CASSQGRGPSYEQYF
TRBV28	.	.	TRBJ1-2	TGTGCCAGCACCCTTGTCCCGACGTACATCGAGGGCTACACCTTC	CASTLVPTYIEGYTF
TRBV29-1	TRBD2	.	TRBJ2-2	TGCAGCGCGGGACTAGCGGGGGGGAACACCGGGGAGCTGTTTTTT	CSAGLAGGNTGELFF
TRBV7-6	.	.	TRBJ1-5	TGTGCCAGCAGCTTACTTGGCGGGGGCAATCAGCCCCAGCATTTT	CASSLLGGGNQPQHF
TRBV10-2	.	.	TRBJ1-1	TGCGCCAGCAGTGAACGAAGGGGAACTGAAGCTTTCTTT	CASSERRGTEAFF
TRBV11-2	.	.	TRBJ1-4	TGTGCCAGCAGCCCAGAGCCACAGGGAAGAGGTGAAAAACTGTTTTTT	CASSPEPQGRGEKLFF
TRBV6-1	.	.	TRBJ1-2	TGTGCCAGCAGTGAGGAGGCAGGCCCTGGGTATGGCTACACCTTC	CASSEEAGPGYGYTF
TRBV20-1	.	.	TRBJ2-7	TGCAGTGCTAGGGGCGAGCAGTACTTC	CSARGEQYF
TRBV5-1	.	.	TRBJ2-3	TGCGCCAGCAGAGACGGCGGGGCGACAGATACGCAGTATTTT	CASRDGGATDTQYF
TRBV30	TRBD2	.	TRBJ2-5	TGTGCCTGGAGTGTACGGGAGGCAGAGACCCAGTACTTC	CAWSVREAETQYF
TRBV10-2	TRBD2	.	TRBJ2-3	TGCGCCAGCAAGGTAGCGGGAGGGCAGGATACGCAGTATTTT	CASKVAGGQDTQYF
TRBV18	.	.	TRBJ2-7	TGTGCCAGCTCACCATTGACTAGCTACGAGCAGTACTTC	CASSPLTSYEQYF
TRBV7-9	TRBD1	.	TRBJ2-6	TGTGCCAGCAGCCGGGGGACAGGGAGATCTGGGGCCAACGTCCTGACTTTC	CASSRGTGRSGANVLTF
TRBV6-1	.	once	TRBJ2-1	TGTGCCAGCAAGAGCAGTAGCTCCTACAATGAGCAGTTCTTC	CASKSSSSYNEQFF
TRBV7-3	.	.	TRBJ2-3	TGTGCCAGCAGTGGGGAGGGGGCAGATACGCAGTATTTT	CASSGEGADTQYF
TRBV6-5	.	.	TRBJ1-6	TGTGCCAGCAGTTACTGGGACACCTCCGATTCACCCCTCCACTTT	CASSYWDTSDSPLHF
TRBV27	.	.	TRBJ2-7	TGTGCCAGCAGTTTGAATTTCCTCTCCTACGAGCAGTACTTC	CASSLNFLSYEQYF
TRBV9	.	.	TRBJ2-2	TGTGCCAGCAGCGACGCCACCGGGGAGCTGTTTTTT	CASSDATGELFF
TRBV9	TRBD2	.	TRBJ2-3	TGTGCCAGCAGCCAAGATCGTAGAAGGCGGGGGGGCCATATCACAGATACGCAGTATTTT	CASSQDRRRRGGHITDTQYF